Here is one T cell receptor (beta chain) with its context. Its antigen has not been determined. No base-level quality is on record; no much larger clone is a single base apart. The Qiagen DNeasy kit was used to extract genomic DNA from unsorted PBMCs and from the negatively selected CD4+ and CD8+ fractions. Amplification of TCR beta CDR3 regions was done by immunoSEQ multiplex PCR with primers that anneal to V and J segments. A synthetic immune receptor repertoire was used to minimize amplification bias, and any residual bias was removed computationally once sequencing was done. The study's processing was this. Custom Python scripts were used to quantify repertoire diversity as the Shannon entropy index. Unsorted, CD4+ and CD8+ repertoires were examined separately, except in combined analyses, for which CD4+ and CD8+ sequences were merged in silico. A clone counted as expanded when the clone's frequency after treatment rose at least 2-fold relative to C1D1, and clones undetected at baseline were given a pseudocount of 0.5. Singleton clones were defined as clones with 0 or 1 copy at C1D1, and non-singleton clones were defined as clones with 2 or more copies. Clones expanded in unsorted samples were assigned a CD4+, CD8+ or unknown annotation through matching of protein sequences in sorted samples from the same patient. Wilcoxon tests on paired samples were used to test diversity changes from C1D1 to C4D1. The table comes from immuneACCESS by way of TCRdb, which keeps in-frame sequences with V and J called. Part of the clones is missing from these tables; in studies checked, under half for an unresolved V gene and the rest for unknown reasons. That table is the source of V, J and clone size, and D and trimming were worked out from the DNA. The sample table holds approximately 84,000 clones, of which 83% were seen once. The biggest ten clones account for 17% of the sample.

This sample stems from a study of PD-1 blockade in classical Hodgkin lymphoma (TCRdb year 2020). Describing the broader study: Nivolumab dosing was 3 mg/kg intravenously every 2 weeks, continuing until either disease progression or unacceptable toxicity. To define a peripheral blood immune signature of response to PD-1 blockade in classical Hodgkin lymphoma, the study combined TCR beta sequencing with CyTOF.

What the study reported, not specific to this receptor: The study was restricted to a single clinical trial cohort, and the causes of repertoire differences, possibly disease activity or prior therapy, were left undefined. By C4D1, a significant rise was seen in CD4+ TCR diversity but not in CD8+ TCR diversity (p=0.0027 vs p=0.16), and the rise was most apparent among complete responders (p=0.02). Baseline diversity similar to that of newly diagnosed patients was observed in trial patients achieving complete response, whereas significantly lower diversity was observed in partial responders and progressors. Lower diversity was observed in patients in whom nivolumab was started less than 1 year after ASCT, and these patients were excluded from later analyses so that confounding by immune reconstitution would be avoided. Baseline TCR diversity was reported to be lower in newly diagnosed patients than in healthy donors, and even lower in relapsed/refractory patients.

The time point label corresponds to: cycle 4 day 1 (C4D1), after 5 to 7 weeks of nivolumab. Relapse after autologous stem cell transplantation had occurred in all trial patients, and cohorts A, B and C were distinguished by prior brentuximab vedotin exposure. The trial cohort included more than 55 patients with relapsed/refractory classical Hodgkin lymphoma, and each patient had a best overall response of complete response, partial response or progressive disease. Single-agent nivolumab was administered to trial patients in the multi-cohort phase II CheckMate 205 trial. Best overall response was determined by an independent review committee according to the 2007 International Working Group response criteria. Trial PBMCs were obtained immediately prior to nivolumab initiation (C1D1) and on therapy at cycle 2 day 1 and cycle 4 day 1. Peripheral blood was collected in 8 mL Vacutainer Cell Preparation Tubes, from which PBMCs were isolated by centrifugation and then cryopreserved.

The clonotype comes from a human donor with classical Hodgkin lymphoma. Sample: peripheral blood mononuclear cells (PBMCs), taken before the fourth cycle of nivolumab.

The bases read TGTGCCAGCAGTGGACTAGTAGGCGAGCAGTACTTC. Its protein is CASSGLVGEQYF. Rearrangement joined TRBV6-1 to TRBJ2-7; perhaps TRBD2 is the D gene, with 6 bases matching. According to the germline V gene, CDR1 reads MNHNS and CDR2 reads SASEGT. The CDR3 holds 12 amino acids from the cysteine to the phenylalanine. Just CDR3 DNA is preserved here, 36 bases in frame from base 1. Trimming at the junction amounts to 4 bases on V and 6 bases on J, and the germline ends lie 10 bases apart.